A single sample is the source of the 12 T cell receptor beta chains below, sequenced in a study of cytomegalovirus exposure and HLA in healthy donors. Clones were read by immunoSEQ multiplex PCR, and TCRdb kept only the in-frame ones, dropping some. The sample lists around 130,000 clones; about nine tenths were seen once. Sequenced material: PBMCs. Receptors were obtained from a man younger than 45 in good health and CMV-seronegative.

The J gene is TRBJ2-5, the V gene TRBV2, with 7 bases matching TRBD1. The CDR3 length is 16 residues. Germline V CDR1 and CDR2: SNHLY, FYNNEI. J lost 4 bases, V lost 3 bases, and 11 bases had no gene match. The CDR3 nucleotides read TGTGCCAGCAGTGAGGCGACACAGGGGCGGTTAGAGACCCAGTACTTC. Protein: CASSEATQGRLETQYF.

The chain carries TRBV7-2 and TRBJ1-6, with D possibly matching TRBD1 (6 bases). Trimming left V 3 bases short and J 7 bases short, with 10 bases between. The CDR3 is made up of 14 amino acids. The germline CDR1 and CDR2 sequences are SGHTA and FQGNSA. The DNA for the CDR3 is TGTGCCAGCAGCTTGGGGGGGGCGAATTCACCCCTCCACTTT. It is translated as CASSLGGANSPLHF.

V gene TRBV7-2 combines with J gene TRBJ1-5; the D gene is possibly TRBD1 (6 bases). Trimming left V 2 bases short and J 1 base short, with 6 bases between. Germline CDR1 is SGHTA and CDR2 is FQGNSA. CDR3 length equals 14 residues. The CDR3 DNA reads as TGTGCCAGCAGCTTACAGGGGAGCAATCAGCCCCAGCATTTT. This translates into CASSLQGSNQPQHF.

The rearrangement joins TRBV28 to TRBJ1-4; TRBD1 is a possible D gene (6 bases). V was trimmed by 10 bases and J by 2 bases, leaving 26 bases between them. The CDR3 runs to 18 residues. The germline gives CDR1 MDHEN, CDR2 SYDVKM. The CDR3 DNA reads TGTGCCACCCGTGGCAGGGGATGGGCTATGGGGACTAATGAAAAACTGTTTTTT. Translation: CATRGRGWAMGTNEKLFF.

The gene calls are TRBV6-5 and TRBJ2-3, with TRBD2 as a possible D gene (7 bases). Looked up from germline, CDR1 is MNHEY and CDR2 is SVGAGI. The length of the CDR3 is 16 residues. V lost 1 base to trimming and J lost 3 bases, with 14 bases between them. CDR3 bases: TGTGCCAGCAGTTACTGGGGGGGCGGGAAAACAGATACGCAGTATTTT. Encoded protein: CASSYWGGGKTDTQYF.

This clone was observed once. This rearrangement joins TRBV11-2 to TRBJ2-7, with a weak D call TRBD1 (6 bases). Germline values: CDR1 SGHAT, CDR2 FQNNGV. This CDR3 comprises 14 residues. V was clipped by 5 bases and J by 3 bases, with 14 bases between them. Written as DNA, the CDR3 is TGTGCCAGCAGCACTCCTCGACAGGTCTACGAGCAGTACTTC. As protein: CASSTPRQVYEQYF. The full variable domain, its missing parts supplied by reference TRBV11-2 and TRBJ2-7, is EAGVAQSPRYKIIEKRQSVAFWCNPISGHATLYWYQQILGQGPKLLIQFQNNGVVDDSQLPKDRFSAERLKGVDSTLKIQPAKLEDSAVYLCASSTPRQVYEQYFGPGTRLTVT.

The CDR3 nucleotides are TGTGCCAGCAGGAGGGAACGGTTCTTC. Its protein product is CASRRERFF. This chain connects TRBV6-6 to TRBJ2-1, with D perhaps TRBD2 (5 bases). CDR1 is MNHNY, CDR2 SVGAGI, per germline (reference sequence). The CDR3 consists of 9 residues. The ends were cut back, 6 bases at V and 15 bases at J, with 9 bases in the middle.

The chain has TRBV5-6 and TRBJ2-7, with 7 bases fitting TRBD1. Trimming cost V 3 bases and J 6 bases; bases outside gene matches: 18. Germline CDR1 SGHDT, CDR2 YYEEEE. The CDR3 has 17 residues. In nucleotides, the CDR3 is TGTGCCAGCAGCTCTACCCGACAGGGCGAAATTCCAGGCGAGCAGTACTTC. Amino acid sequence: CASSSTRQGEIPGEQYF.

This clone is a singleton in its sample. The chain has TRBV15 and TRBJ1-5; 8 bases are shared with TRBD1. The CDR3 has 15 residues. The germline V gene encodes CDR1 LNHNV and CDR2 YYDKDF (reference sequence). The ends lost 4 bases at V and 7 bases at J; junction bases unmatched: 9. The CDR3 here is CATSMGGQVGQPQHF. Written as DNA, the CDR3 is TGTGCCACCAGCATGGGGGGACAGGTGGGCCAGCCCCAGCATTTT.

The chain links TRBV7-9 to TRBJ2-7; TRBD1 matches at 9 bases. Trimming removed 5 bases from V and 3 bases from J; junction bases left unmatched: 5. This CDR3 spans 14 amino acids. Germline values: CDR1 SEHNR, CDR2 FQNEAQ (reference sequence). The chain's CDR3 is CASSPRDRVYEQYF. CDR3 coding DNA: TGTGCCAGCAGCCCCCGGGACAGGGTCTACGAGCAGTACTTC.

The chain couples TRBV7-2 to TRBJ2-7; the D gene is possibly TRBD1 (5 bases). The V end lost 6 bases, the J end lost 1 base, and 13 bases lay between the germline ends. Germline CDR1 is SGHTA and CDR2 is FQGNSA. The CDR3 loop spans 14 amino acids. The CDR3 DNA reads TGTGCCAGCAGACTTAACCCAGGGTCCTACGAGCAGTACTTC. This translates into CASRLNPGSYEQYF.

This chain connects TRBV7-6 to TRBJ2-7; the D gene is possibly TRBD2 (5 bases). Trimming took 5 bases from V and 3 from J, leaving 8 bases between them. The CDR3 loop spans 12 amino acids. Germline CDR1 reads SGHVS; CDR2 reads FNYEAQ. The CDR3 spells CASSPGNYEQYF. Written as DNA, the CDR3 is TGTGCCAGCAGCCCGGGAAACTACGAGCAGTACTTC.